This passage covers 29 T cell receptor beta chains from one sample sequenced in a study of glioma-infiltrating T cells after dendritic cell vaccination. The method was immunoSEQ multiplex PCR; TCRdb's version includes in-frame clones alone and lacks a portion of them. Of 80,000 to 100,000 clones listed, 65% to 85% are singletons. Regarding time point: after dendritic cell vaccination, including at tumor progression/relapse. Source: blood, taken after dendritic cell vaccination. These TCRs come from a human donor with glioblastoma.

The J gene is TRBJ1-2, the V gene TRBV7-2; the D gene is possibly TRBD1 (6 bases). The CDR3 length is 14 residues. The ends were cut back, 3 bases at V and 8 bases at J, with 16 bases in the middle. Germline-derived CDR1 and CDR2 are SGHTA and FQGNSA. The CDR3 loop is CASSLGRGLEGYTF. The CDR3 DNA follows: TGTGCCAGCAGCTTGGGCAGGGGCCTAGAGGGCTACACCTTC.

This clone came up once. The V and J genes are TRBV9 and TRBJ2-2, with 8 bases identical to TRBD1. In germline, CDR1 is SGDLS, CDR2 YYNGEE. Losses at the gene ends were 3 bases for V and 2 bases for J; bases not matched to a gene: 9. This CDR3 has 17 residues. The DNA for the CDR3 is TGTGCCAGCAGCGCGGGCTCGGACAGGGATAACACCGGGGAGCTGTTTTTT. It codes for CASSAGSDRDNTGELFF.

Here the CDR3 DNA reads TGTGCCGGACGTACTAGCGGGAGAAAAAGCACAGATACGCAGTATTTT. It encodes CAGRTSGRKSTDTQYF. V usage is TRBV28 and J usage is TRBJ2-3; 11 bases are a match to TRBD2. The CDR3 consists of 16 residues. The trim removed 11 bases at V and 0 bases at J, leaving 10 bases unmatched. Germline loops: CDR1 MDHEN, CDR2 SYDVKM.

This rearrangement joins TRBV10-3 to TRBJ1-2, with a possible D match to TRBD1 (6 bases). V shed 5 bases and J shed 1 base, with 20 bases lying between them. The CDR3 loop spans 17 amino acids. In germline, CDR1 is ENHRY, CDR2 SYGVKD. CDR3 coding DNA: TGTGCCATCAGTCCGACAGGTCATGGTGCTCATAACTATGGCTACACCTTC. It is translated as CAISPTGHGAHNYGYTF.

The chain links TRBV9 to TRBJ2-1; the match to TRBD2 covers 7 bases. J lost 2 bases, V lost 4 bases, and 3 bases had no gene match. Looked up from germline, CDR1 is SGDLS and CDR2 is YYNGEE. CDR3 size: 14 residues. CDR3 coding DNA: TGTGCCAGCAGCACGGGGGGTACCTACAATGAGCAGTTCTTC. Amino acids: CASSTGGTYNEQFF.

The table lists this clone with a few counts. The chain recombines TRBV6-1 with TRBJ2-7; D not resolved. V lost 8 bases and J lost 3, with 14 bases in between. CDR1 is MNHNS, CDR2 SASEGT, per germline. There are 13 residues in the CDR3. CDR3: CASAATPRYEQYF. The DNA of the CDR3 is TGTGCCAGCGCCGCAACCCCGCGCTACGAGCAGTACTTC.

V usage is TRBV15 and J usage is TRBJ2-2; 11 nucleotides match TRBD2. The V and J ends lost 0 bases and 0 bases, in that order; junction bases with no gene match: 6. CDR1 is LNHNV, CDR2 YYDKDF, per germline (reference sequence). The CDR3 has 19 amino acids. Here the CDR3 DNA reads TGTGCCACCAGCAGAGATGGGCTAGCGGGAGGCCCGAACACCGGGGAGCTGTTTTTT. It is translated as CATSRDGLAGGPNTGELFF.

This rearrangement joins TRBV9 to TRBJ2-3; no clear D. Per the germline V gene, CDR1 is SGDLS and CDR2 is YYNGEE. The CDR3 runs to 14 residues. V lost 4 bases to trimming and J lost 4 bases, with 13 bases between them. The DNA of the CDR3 is TGTGCCAGCAGCTTCCAGTCCCTTTCAGATACGCAGTATTTT. Its protein is CASSFQSLSDTQYF.

The rearrangement links TRBV11-2 to TRBJ2-1; the match to TRBD1 covers 8 bases. The germline gives CDR1 SGHAT, CDR2 FQNNGV. Unmatched junction bases numbered 8, after V lost 3 bases and J lost 4 bases. The CDR3 runs to 16 residues. DNA of the CDR3: TGTGCCAGCAGCTTGCCCAGGGGGCTTTCGTACAATGAGCAGTTCTTC. This translates into CASSLPRGLSYNEQFF.

The chain is built from TRBV7-9 and TRBJ1-1, with a weak D call TRBD1 (6 bases). The V and J ends lost 7 bases and 5 bases respectively, with 14 bases between them. The germline gives CDR1 SEHNR, CDR2 FQNEAQ (reference sequence). The CDR3 spans 13 residues. Here the CDR3 reads CASTQGLSTEAFF. Written as DNA, the CDR3 is TGTGCCAGCACACAGGGTTTATCGACTGAAGCTTTCTTT.

The chain is built from TRBV27 and TRBJ1-6; D is ambiguous. Trimming cost V 8 bases and J 10 bases, with 12 bases left between them. The CDR3 extends over 12 amino acids. Looked up from germline, CDR1 is MNHEY and CDR2 is SMNVEV (reference sequence). CDR3 in DNA: TGTGCCAGCGGCCAGAGGGAGTCACCCCTCCACTTT. This translates into CASGQRESPLHF.

This chain connects TRBV30 to TRBJ2-3; TRBD2 agrees at 8 bases. Germline V lookup: CDR1 GTSNPN, CDR2 SVGIG (reference sequence). CDR3 length: 14 amino acids. V lost 3 bases and J lost 7; bases outside the gene matches: 9. For the CDR3, the DNA is TGTGCCTGGAGAAAGCGGGAGATTAGGTATACGCAGTATTTT. Translated, it gives CAWRKREIRYTQYF.

The gene calls are TRBV4-1 and TRBJ2-1; 9 bases align to TRBD2. The germline gives CDR1 MGHRA, CDR2 YSYEKL. V dropped 4 bases and J dropped 5; count of bases not matched to a gene: 9. This CDR3 is 16 amino acids long. The CDR3: CASSPLAGVSNNEQFF. CDR3 coding DNA: TGCGCCAGCAGCCCCTTAGCGGGAGTGAGTAACAATGAGCAGTTCTTC.

This clone was found a few times. The V call is TRBV6-1, the J call TRBJ1-5, with 8 bases that match TRBD1. This CDR3 spans 15 amino acids. The junction had 10 bases not matched to a gene; V was cut back by 10 bases and J by 2 bases. Germline CDR1 MNHNS, CDR2 SASEGT. CDR3 protein: CATTGQEIGNQPQHF. The CDR3 nucleotides read TGTGCCACCACGGGACAGGAGATTGGCAATCAGCCCCAGCATTTT.

The rearrangement links TRBV28 to TRBJ2-3; no firm D call. Germline CDR1 MDHEN, CDR2 SYDVKM. CDR3 length equals 16 residues. V lost 4 bases and J 2 bases, leaving 16 bases between the germline ends. The CDR3 DNA follows: TGTGCCAGCAGTTCGTCGACACTCGTGATCACAGATACGCAGTATTTT. Translation: CASSSSTLVITDTQYF. Supplemented by reference TRBV28 and TRBJ2-3, the full variable domain reads DVKVTQSSRYLVKRTGEKVFLECVQDMDHENMFWYRQDPGLGLRLIYFSYDVKMKEKGDIPEGYSVSREKKERFSLILESASTNQTSMYLCASSSSTLVITDTQYFGPGTRLTVL.

The chain joins TRBV18 to TRBJ1-1, with unresolved D. Per the germline V gene, CDR1 is KGHSH and CDR2 is LQKENI. Trimming removed 3 bases from V and 1 base from J, with 6 bases in between. The CDR3 has 13 residues. The CDR3, as DNA: TGTGCCAGCTCACCTATAGAGAACACTGAAGCTTTCTTT. This gives the protein CASSPIENTEAFF.

The DNA of the CDR3 is TGCGCCAGCAGTGAGTCCGGGACACCTCATGGCCCGAACACTGAAGCTTTCTTT. Translating it yields CASSESGTPHGPNTEAFF. This chain uses TRBV10-2 with TRBJ1-1, with a weak D call TRBD1 (6 bases). Germline V gene lookup returns CDR1 WSHSY and CDR2 SAAADI. This CDR3 spans 18 amino acids. The germline V and J ends were trimmed by 0 bases and 1 base, with 18 bases remaining between them.

This clone was recorded only once. The V gene is TRBV2, the J gene TRBJ2-3, with 12 bases fitting TRBD2. J was trimmed by 0 bases and V by 10 bases; bases with no gene match: 14. Germline V gene lookup returns CDR1 SNHLY and CDR2 FYNNEI. This CDR3 is 18 amino acids long. This CDR3 reads CAIWLRTSGETSTDTQYF. Written as DNA, the CDR3 is TGTGCCATCTGGCTTAGGACTAGCGGGGAAACTAGCACAGATACGCAGTATTTT. The complete variable domain, with remaining parts taken from reference TRBV2 and TRBJ2-3, reads EPEVTQTPSHQVTQMGQEVILRCVPISNHLYFYWYRQILGQKVEFLVSFYNNEISEKSEIFDDQFSVERPDGSNFTLKIRSTKLEDSAMYFCAIWLRTSGETSTDTQYFGPGTRLTVL.

The chain uses TRBV29-1 and TRBJ2-5, with 8 bases matching TRBD2. The V segment lost 4 bases and the J segment 5 bases; nucleotides outside the gene matches: 9. The germline V gene has CDR1 SQVTM and CDR2 ANQGSEA. The CDR3 has 14 residues. CDR3 nucleotide sequence: TGCAGCGTTGTTCAATCATTAGCGGGGGAGACCCAGTACTTC. It encodes CSVVQSLAGETQYF.

The chain couples TRBV30 to TRBJ2-2; TRBD2 might be the D (5 bases). CDR1 and CDR2 from the germline V gene are GTSNPN and SVGIG (reference sequence). V lost 4 bases, J lost 5 bases, and 11 bases lay in between. The CDR3 is made up of 13 amino acids. This CDR3 is CAWKSGLTGELFF. For the CDR3, the DNA is TGTGCCTGGAAATCAGGACTTACCGGGGAGCTGTTTTTT.

The V gene is TRBV10-3, the J gene TRBJ2-5, with TRBD1 matching 8 bases. The J call could be wrong; TRBJ2-7 is a better fit for the DNA end. The CDR3 has 15 amino acids. CDR1 and CDR2 from the germline V gene are ENHRY and SYGVKD. In nucleotides, the CDR3 is TGTGCCACCCACCAAAGCACAGGGGGAGCCTACGAGCAGTACTTC. Protein sequence: CATHQSTGGAYEQYF.

The chain joins TRBV7-2 to TRBJ2-5; D possibly corresponds to TRBD2 (7 bases). CDR3 length: 15 residues. CDR1 is SGHTA and CDR2 is FQGNSA in the germline V gene. Trimming stripped 7 bases from V and 5 bases from J, with 20 bases between. CDR3 loop: CASTLLGGAAETQYF. The CDR3 coding sequence is TGTGCCAGCACCTTGCTGGGGGGGGCCGCGGAGACCCAGTACTTC.

The V and J genes are TRBV5-1 and TRBJ2-7, with a weak D call TRBD1 (6 bases). Germline lookup yields CDR1 SGHRS and CDR2 YFSETQ. V gave up 7 bases and J gave up 5 bases, with 19 bases separating them. The CDR3 has 14 amino acids. This chain's CDR3 is CASREAGVGDEQYF. The CDR3 nucleotides are TGCGCCAGCCGCGAGGCAGGGGTGGGGGACGAGCAGTACTTC.

This rearrangement joins TRBV30 to TRBJ1-5; D is unresolved. This CDR3 is built from 15 residues. V was clipped by 1 base and J by 0 bases, with 10 bases between them. The germline CDR1 and CDR2 sequences are GTSNPN and SVGIG (reference sequence). CDR3 sequence (DNA): TGTGCCTGGAGTGGGGCAGGAATTAGCAATCAGCCCCAGCATTTT. Its translation: CAWSGAGISNQPQHF.

V usage is TRBV2 and J usage is TRBJ2-7; TRBD1 is a possible D gene (6 bases). The CDR3 is made up of 15 amino acids. Germline lookup yields CDR1 SNHLY and CDR2 FYNNEI. The V end was cut by 5 bases, the J end by 5 bases, with 19 bases between. The CDR3 protein is CASSYDTLRGNEQYF. The CDR3 coding sequence is TGTGCCAGCAGTTATGACACCCTTAGGGGGAACGAGCAGTACTTC. Complete variable domain (other parts from reference TRBV2 and TRBJ2-7): EPEVTQTPSHQVTQMGQEVILRCVPISNHLYFYWYRQILGQKVEFLVSFYNNEISEKSEIFDDQFSVERPDGSNFTLKIRSTKLEDSAMYFCASSYDTLRGNEQYFGPGTRLTVT.

The chain is built from TRBV27 and TRBJ2-7, with D hard to call. This CDR3 has 13 amino acids. V was cut by 0 bases and J by 4 bases, with 7 bases left in between. Germline assignment: CDR1 MNHEY and CDR2 SMNVEV (reference sequence). The CDR3 DNA reads as TGTGCCAGCAGTTTATCTCCCGGGTACGAGCAGTACTTC. Protein: CASSLSPGYEQYF.

The V and J genes are TRBV10-3 and TRBJ2-3, with TRBD2 matching 9 bases. Per germline, CDR1 ENHRY and CDR2 SYGVKD. This CDR3 is built from 15 residues. Trimming took 6 bases from V and 0 from J; bases not matched to a gene: 4. CDR3 sequence reads: CAISPLAGSTDTQYF. CDR3 DNA sequence: TGTGCCATCAGCCCACTAGCGGGCAGCACAGATACGCAGTATTTT.

J is TRBJ1-1 and V is TRBV19; D is perhaps TRBD1 (5 bases). The germline V gene has CDR1 LNHDA and CDR2 SQIVND (reference sequence). The CDR3 spans 14 residues. The ends were cut back, 2 bases at V and 0 bases at J, with 7 bases in the middle. In nucleotides, the CDR3 is TGTGCCAGTAGTATAACGGGGGTGAACACTGAAGCTTTCTTT. Translation: CASSITGVNTEAFF.

This sequence joins TRBV19 and TRBJ1-1; tentative D call: TRBD1 (6 bases). V was cut by 11 bases and J by 2 bases, with 15 bases left in between. The CDR3 spans 13 residues. Germline CDR1 and CDR2: LNHDA and SQIVND (reference sequence). CDR3 residues: CAGSQGPNTEAFF. CDR3 sequence (DNA): TGTGCCGGCTCACAGGGCCCCAACACTGAAGCTTTCTTT.